The T cell receptor beta chain described here comes from a study of OX40 agonist ivuxolimab in advanced cancers. The overall study: Three patients had partial responses: one hepatocellular carcinoma, two cutaneous melanoma. General study results and limits: CD4+ and CD8+ T cells in blood underwent clonal expansion by week 6 at 0.1 to 3.0 mg/kg.

Unmatched junction bases numbered 14, after V lost 2 bases and J lost 2 bases. The CDR3 runs to 20 residues. CDR1 and CDR2 from the germline V gene are SGHRS and YFSETQ. Any history of autoimmune disease or systemic immunosuppression disqualified patients. Using immunoSEQ multiplex PCR, the repertoire was profiled, and TCRdb retains in-frame clones only, with some absent. Of about 130,000 clones listed, 85% to 95% were seen once; the top ten hold 0.65% to 0.9%. Points on this clone: The antigen remains undetermined.

This TCR came from an adult with an advanced solid tumor such as melanoma, head and neck, liver or kidney cancer. The chain uses TRBV5-1 and TRBJ2-1; 12 bases align to TRBD1. The sequences come from CD4+ or CD8+ T cells sorted from blood, collected in a trial of the OX40 agonist ivuxolimab. The CDR3 loop reads CASSLAPGQGANKAYNEQFF. In DNA, the CDR3 is TGCGCCAGCAGCTTAGCGCCGGGACAGGGGGCGAACAAGGCCTACAATGAGCAGTTCTTC.